These T cell receptor beta chains were read from a single sample in a study of T cells in Graves' hyperthyroidism and ophthalmopathy. TCRdb used MiXCR to reprocess the multiplex PCR reads, holding one entry per CDR3 protein. The data show some 700,000 distinct CDR3 sequences, roughly 17% seen once. The specimen sequenced was blood. These receptors all come from a man aged 45 to 65 with Graves' hyperthyroidism. Each CDR3 is given with its conserved first and last residue.

j_gene: TRBJ1-4; v_gene: TRBV30; CDR3aa: CAWSSRGKLFF
j_gene: TRBJ1-5; v_gene: TRBV28; CDR3aa: CASSQRGAVQPQHF
j_gene: TRBJ1-2; v_gene: TRBV28; CDR3aa: CATYGQLYGYTF
j_gene: TRBJ1-3; v_gene: TRBV20-1; CDR3aa: CSAPSPGGSENTIYF
j_gene: TRBJ2-5; v_gene: TRBV5-1; CDR3aa: CASGTVGETQYF
j_gene: TRBJ2-2; v_gene: TRBV20-1; CDR3aa: CSAAIEQGPGELFF
j_gene: TRBJ1-5; v_gene: TRBV7-9; CDR3aa: CASSLTGDGQPQHF
j_gene: TRBJ2-5; v_gene: TRBV2; CDR3aa: CASSLRGLAGTRETQYF
j_gene: TRBJ2-5; v_gene: TRBV3-1; CDR3aa: CASSQPGPPIQETQYF
j_gene: TRBJ1-5; v_gene: TRBV6-5; CDR3aa: CASSYDGVRGNQPQHF
j_gene: TRBJ2-1; v_gene: TRBV5-4; CDR3aa: CASSLATGRLSYNEQFF
j_gene: TRBJ2-7; v_gene: TRBV19; CDR3aa: CASSTLEYPYEQYF
j_gene: TRBJ2-7; v_gene: TRBV27; CDR3aa: CASGREPYSYEQYF
j_gene: TRBJ2-1; v_gene: TRBV30; CDR3aa: CAWRQTLARPRHNEQFF
j_gene: TRBJ2-2; v_gene: TRBV3-1; CDR3aa: CASSFGSNTGELFF
j_gene: TRBJ2-7; v_gene: TRBV6-1; CDR3aa: CASSLGGTGYYEQYF
j_gene: TRBJ1-1; v_gene: TRBV12-3/TRBV12-4; CDR3aa: CASSLGSGGPNTEAFF
j_gene: TRBJ2-1; v_gene: TRBV28; CDR3aa: CASSPHGQVGNEQFF
j_gene: TRBJ2-7; v_gene: TRBV28; CDR3aa: CASSRWGGGRSYEQYF
j_gene: TRBJ2-5; v_gene: TRBV7-2; CDR3aa: CASSLGSGTGGQETQYF
j_gene: TRBJ2-3; v_gene: TRBV28; CDR3aa: CASSYREHYTDTQYF
j_gene: TRBJ1-1; v_gene: TRBV20-1; CDR3aa: CSARDRGDWGTEAFF
j_gene: TRBJ2-7; v_gene: TRBV2; CDR3aa: CASSEKYEQYF
j_gene: TRBJ1-1; v_gene: TRBV7-8; CDR3aa: CASSQRTGTTEAFF
j_gene: TRBJ2-3; v_gene: TRBV20-1; CDR3aa: CSAIDASGRVFGTDTQYF
j_gene: TRBJ2-1; v_gene: TRBV4-1; CDR3aa: CASSQNWGAHNEQFF
j_gene: TRBJ1-1; v_gene: TRBV7-9; CDR3aa: CASRFGEGGGAFF
j_gene: TRBJ2-6; v_gene: TRBV27; CDR3aa: CATTTGDGANVLTF
j_gene: TRBJ2-3; v_gene: TRBV16; CDR3aa: CASSQSLLHSADTQYF
j_gene: TRBJ1-5; v_gene: TRBV30; CDR3aa: CAWSTDNYQPQHF
j_gene: TRBJ1-1; v_gene: TRBV3-1; CDR3aa: CASSHDPSGAFF
j_gene: TRBJ2-1; v_gene: TRBV18; CDR3aa: CASSGTSGRPRNEQFF